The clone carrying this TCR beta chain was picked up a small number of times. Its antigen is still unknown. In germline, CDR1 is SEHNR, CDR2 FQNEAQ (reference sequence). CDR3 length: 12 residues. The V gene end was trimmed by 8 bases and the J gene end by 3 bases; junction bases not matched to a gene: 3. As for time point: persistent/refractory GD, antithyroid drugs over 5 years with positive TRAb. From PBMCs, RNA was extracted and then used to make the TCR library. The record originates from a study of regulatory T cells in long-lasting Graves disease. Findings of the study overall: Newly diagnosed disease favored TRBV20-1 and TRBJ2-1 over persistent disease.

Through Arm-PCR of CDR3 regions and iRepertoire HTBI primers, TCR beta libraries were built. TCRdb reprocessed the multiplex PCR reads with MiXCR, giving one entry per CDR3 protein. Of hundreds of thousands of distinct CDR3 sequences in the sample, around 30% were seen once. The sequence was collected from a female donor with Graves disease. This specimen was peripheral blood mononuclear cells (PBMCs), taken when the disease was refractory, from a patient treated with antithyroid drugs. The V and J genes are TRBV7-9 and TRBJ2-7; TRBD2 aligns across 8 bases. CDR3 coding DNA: TGTGCCAGCGGGCGGGAGGTCTACGAGCAGTACTTC. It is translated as CASGREVYEQYF.